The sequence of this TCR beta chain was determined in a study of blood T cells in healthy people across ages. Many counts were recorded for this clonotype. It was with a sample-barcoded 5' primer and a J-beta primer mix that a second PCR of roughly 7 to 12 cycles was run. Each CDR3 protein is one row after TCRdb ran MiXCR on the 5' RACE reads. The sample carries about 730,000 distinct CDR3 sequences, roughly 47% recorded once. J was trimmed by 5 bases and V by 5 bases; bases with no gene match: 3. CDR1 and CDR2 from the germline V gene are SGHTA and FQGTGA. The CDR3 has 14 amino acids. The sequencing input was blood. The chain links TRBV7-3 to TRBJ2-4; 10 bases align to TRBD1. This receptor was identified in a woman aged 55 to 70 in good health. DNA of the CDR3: TGTGCCAGCAGCCCCGGGACAGGGGAAAACATTCAGTACTTC. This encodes CASSPGTGENIQYF.